The T cell receptor beta chain described here comes from a study of cytomegalovirus exposure and HLA in healthy donors (dated by TCRdb to 2016 to 2017). In the study overall: An earlier analysis of 587 of the donors reported 276 Gb of sequence data and some 110 million unique TCR beta sequences obtained from approximately 180 million T cells. Roughly five DR-DQ haplotypes were handled as single units for association and clustering because linkage in the cohort was strong. To predict cytomegalovirus infection status, the study combined high-throughput TCR immunosequencing, statistical association of individual TCRs with disease status, and machine learning. Rather than drawing on any new phenotypic data, the later analysis identified candidate immune exposures from TCR beta sequences and the way those sequences occurred across donors. The study used immunosequencing to profile the T cell repertoires of 600 to 850 subjects and linked those repertoires to cytomegalovirus serostatus. An early release that covered about 600 HLA-typed donors contained 250 to 350 gigabases of sequencing data and tens of millions of unique TCR sequences. To decide whether each TCR beta V gene segment behaved as functional or pseudogenic, an earlier analysis of some 540 of the donors relied on high-throughput TCR beta sequencing. Class I and class II HLA loci were covered by the typing at four-digit resolution. In addition to the first cohort of approximately 650 subjects, a separate validation cohort of 120 different subjects was used. The genetic ancestry cluster associated with self-reported Caucasian donors included around 76% of the roughly 390 genotyped donors. The study aimed to test whether signatures of past pathogen exposure could be identified by cataloging public T cell receptors. Among 398 genotyped donors of the cohort, an average of about 220,000 unique TCR beta nucleotide sequences was sequenced per donor, of which about 19% were non-productive. Donor age, sex, ethnicity and CMV serostatus were collected together with the repertoire data. A later genetic analysis used genome-wide SNP genotypes for about 65% of the 666 donors, treating that subset as a discovery cohort. In a later analysis, previously published TCR beta repertoires from more than 500 donors were re-analyzed and high-resolution HLA genotyping was added so that TCR occurrence patterns could be studied. Every repertoire in the discovery cohort had been generated on one and the same sequencing platform. The number of typed donors differed by locus: roughly 620-640 for A, B, C, DRB1 and DQB1; some 500 for DQA1; about 600 for DPA1; and some 470 for DPB1. The full study reports these points: A group of highly shared sequence variants was considered likely to be a technical artifact of the sequencing pipeline. Compared with equally common non-associated chains, HLA-associated TCR beta chains in a later analysis were more clonally expanded and had lower generation probabilities. CMV serostatus was the only immune exposure information available for the cohort. A few of the identified cytomegalovirus-associated TCR beta chains were confirmed in vitro to be specific for cytomegalovirus antigens. The 87-base-pair reads could not distinguish some IMGT-functional V segments, including TRBV6-2 and TRBV6-3, so those segments were excluded. An earlier analysis of 587 of the donors showed that most TCR beta V segments appeared in productive rearrangements either about 87% or about 30% of the time, which broadly matched IMGT annotations. HLA typing was unavailable for some donors at each locus, so association tests used only the typed subset. A further reported finding was that TCR beta sequences accurately predicted the HLA-A and HLA-B alleles for most subjects in the first cohort. Roughly uniform sequencing depth across donors was assumed in presence/absence analyses, although this assumption may not hold. Assigning TCR associations to individual alleles was difficult when HLA alleles, especially DR and DQ, strongly co-occurred. In a later analysis, about 16,000 TCR beta sequences were associated with specific HLA alleles at a false discovery rate of 0.05. Because counts were too low, about 15 rarely observed V segments, including chromosome 9 orphons, were left out of the earlier analysis of roughly 600 of the donors. According to a later genetic analysis, donors in an Asian-associated ancestry cluster had fewer N-insertions in productive TCRs than the approximately 670-donor mean. In a later genetic analysis, a missense DCLRE1C variant was associated with V-gene and J-gene trimming of TCR beta chains, and the association was replicated in an independent cohort. Linkage disequilibrium might explain the correlated functional status among segregating V segments, but an unknown experimental factor could not be ruled out. According to a later analysis, parvovirus B19, influenza, CMV and Epstein-Barr virus appeared linked to several top co-occurrence clusters. Most TCR sequences were seen in very few donors, while some public TCRs were found in many individuals. In the study, 150 to 200 TCR beta chains were listed as associated with cytomegalovirus. In a later analysis, the rate of TCR association differed among HLA loci, with DRB1 alleles having the most associated TCRs and HLA-C alleles having the fewest. The classifier was reported to diagnose cytomegalovirus status with high specificity and sensitivity in both the original cohort and the validation cohort. In a later analysis, most CMV-associated TCR beta chains were found to appear HLA-restricted, with HLA associations seemingly driven largely by CMV exposure. In this cohort, only TCR beta chains were sequenced, and detectable features were limited by the absence of alpha or paired-chain data. The authors suggested that the approach could potentially be generalized to other disease states and immunological phenotypes.

Trimming takes 0 bases off V and 12 bases off J; junction bases not matched to a gene: 4. CDR1 is given as SGHAT and CDR2 as FQNNGV, both from the germline V gene. The CDR3 spans 12 residues, from the cysteine through the phenylalanine. Kept here is only the CDR3 DNA, which spans 36 bases and is read in frame from base 1. To prepare the library, the immunoSEQ multiplex PCR assay was applied. A mixture of 60 forward primers for TCR Vbeta segments and 13 reverse primers for TCR Jbeta segments was used in the multiplex PCR. Amplification of the CDR3 region of rearranged TCR beta genes was performed with a multiplex PCR assay on genomic DNA. Amplified TCR beta libraries were sequenced as 87-base-pair reads on the Illumina HiSeq System. As for the original processing: A later analysis counted about 76 million unique TCR beta chains across the 550 to 800 repertoires, and approximately 11 million of these chains were shared by at least two donors. To remove PCR and sequencing errors, raw reads were error-corrected and collapsed into unique sequences using a nearest-neighbor algorithm that merged closely related sequences. CDR3 sequences were aligned to IMGT reference sequences to assign V, D and J gene segments. Each retained sequence needed at least a six-nucleotide match to both a V gene segment and a J gene segment. Rearrangements were classified as productive when the CDR3 lacked stop codons and remained in frame with V and J, and all other rearrangements were classified as non-productive. CDR3 was defined by IMGT convention, running from the second conserved V-encoded cysteine to the conserved J-encoded phenylalanine. Sequences without an unambiguous match to a single V gene segment were excluded from the earlier analysis of about 630 of the donors. An earlier analysis of about 590 of the donors classified V segments as functional when productive rearrangements were above 56.7% and as segregating when the standard deviation between donors was above 5%. A statistical classification framework was built to diagnose cytomegalovirus status from the catalog of TCR beta chain sequences. A later analysis assigned V and J genes by comparing TCR nucleotide sequences with IMGT/GENE-DB human TR gene sequences. A later analysis assigned CDR3 sequences and most-parsimonious VDJ recombination scenarios with the TCRdist pipeline. A later analysis defined each TCR beta chain by its CDR3 amino acid sequence plus V-gene family, and excluded reads lacking a unique V-gene family. In a later analysis, 500 to 700 highly shared, low-generation-probability nucleotide sequences were removed to address suspected cross-contamination and a sequencing artifact. For each public chain, a later analysis derived a clonal expansion index from normalized ranks of inferred template counts within each repertoire. In a later analysis, generation probabilities were computed with a VDJ recombination model fitted to out-of-frame rearrangements, and the resulting probabilities were checked against IGoR. A later analysis scored TCR-TCR, TCR-HLA and TCR-CMV co-occurrence with hypergeometric tests, applying a repertoire-size bias correction to TCR pairs. False discovery rates were estimated in a later analysis by permuting HLA or CMV assignments 20 times. In a later analysis, co-occurring TCRs were grouped using DBSCAN, with TCRdist sequence similarity added in when clustering inside HLA-allele-positive subsets. For co-occurrence clustering, repertoires with fewer than 30,000 or more than 120,000 public chains were excluded, along with roughly 5 repertoires with anomalous nucleotide sharing. The immuneACCESS repertoire file appears here via TCRdb, limited to in-frame rearrangements. These files lack a portion of the clones; in checked studies, under half of the deficit traces to unresolved V genes, and the cause of the others is not known. The DNA was the basis for D and trimming; V, J and clone size are from that table. The sample contains over 150,000 clones, 70% to 90% of them found a single time. Together, the top ten hold over 2.5% of the sample.

In total, approximately 610 healthy bone marrow donors made up the cohort. All cohort members were sampled while nominally healthy, although unrecorded immune exposures were likely present. The donor was CMV seropositive and was included in the group of 250 to 350 seropositive cohort members. Each donor provided a peripheral blood sample, and peripheral blood mononuclear cells were used for TCR beta sequencing. The Qiagen DNeasy Blood Extraction Kit was used to extract genomic DNA from the blood cell samples. Note on this clone: Its recognized antigen is unknown. Base qualities were left out, and no much larger clone turns up one base away.

This receptor was identified in a man aged 25 to 40 in good health and CMV-seropositive. This receptor chain uses TRBV11-2 and TRBJ2-7, with 8 junctional bases fitting TRBD1. The sequenced sample was PBMCs. The CDR3 loop reads CASSLDRDRSYF. DNA sequence: TGTGCCAGCAGCTTAGATCGGGACAGGTCGTACTTC.